A single sample gave rise to the 27 T cell receptor beta chains below, sequenced in a study of CD8+ T cells in alopecia areata. Extracted from the samples, RNA was reverse transcribed into cDNA to serve as the sequencing template. Data came from immunoSEQ multiplex PCR; TCRdb stores just in-frame clones and leaves some out. The table records hundreds of thousands of clones, over 60% of them present only once. Treatment of the sample: oral pan-JAK inhibitor, 5-10 mg twice daily. Source: CD4+ T cells sorted from blood, taken at approximately week 45, from a patient treated with tofacitinib. The receptors come from a human donor with alopecia areata.

The chain links TRBV29-1 to TRBJ2-7, with TRBD1 as a possible D gene (5 bases). Germline-derived CDR1 and CDR2 are SQVTM and ANQGSEA. Between the trimmed V and J ends, which lost 5 bases and 5 bases, there was a span of 16 bases. This CDR3 has 13 residues. CDR3 bases: TGCAGCGTTCTTGGGCAGGGTCTGCACGAGCAGTACTTC. This codes for CSVLGQGLHEQYF.

This clone was seen a few times. The rearrangement links TRBV23-1 to TRBJ1-2; no definite D call. TRBV23-1 is an ORF, and what it does is uncertain. The CDR3 contains 15 residues. Trimming left V 2 bases short and J 8 bases short, with 18 bases between. The chain's CDR3 is CASSQVNTPVPGYTF. CDR3 coding DNA: TGCGCCAGCAGTCAAGTGAACACTCCCGTTCCGGGCTACACCTTC.

V gene TRBV4-1 combines with J gene TRBJ1-6, with 11 bases lining up with TRBD1. Trimming cost V 1 base and J 8 bases; bases outside gene matches: 1. The CDR3 contains 15 residues. In germline, CDR1 is MGHRA, CDR2 YSYEKL. CDR3 sequence: CASSQGDRGDSPLHF. CDR3 sequence (DNA): TGCGCCAGCAGCCAAGGGGACAGGGGGGATTCACCCCTCCACTTT.

J is TRBJ1-1 and V is TRBV6-5, with a possible D match to TRBD1 (5 bases). CDR3 length: 16 residues. The V end was cut by 3 bases, the J end by 1 base, with 15 bases between. CDR1 and CDR2 (germline): MNHEY, SVGAGI. The CDR3 region is CASSYLSVGGNTEAFF. The CDR3 DNA reads as TGTGCCAGCAGTTATTTATCCGTGGGGGGGAACACTGAAGCTTTCTTT.

The V and J genes are TRBV29-1 and TRBJ1-2; D possibly corresponds to TRBD1 (5 bases). This CDR3 comprises 14 residues. Germline CDR1 SQVTM, CDR2 ANQGSEA. Trimming took 4 bases from V and 8 from J, leaving 20 bases between them. This CDR3 is CSVGIGRELEGYTF. The CDR3, as DNA: TGCAGCGTTGGTATCGGCAGGGAGTTGGAAGGCTACACCTTC. Full variable domain (outside the CDR3, taken from reference TRBV29-1 and TRBJ1-2): SAVISQKPSRDICQRGTSLTIQCQVDSQVTMMFWYRQQPGQSLTLIATANQGSEATYESGFVIDKFPISRPNLTFSTLTVSNMSPEDSSIYLCSVGIGRELEGYTFGSGTRLTVV.

This clone is a singleton in its sample. The chain combines TRBV9 with TRBJ2-7; 10 bases fit TRBD1. The J segment lost 3 bases and the V segment lost 0 bases, leaving 12 bases of the junction unmatched. The germline V gene has CDR1 SGDLS and CDR2 YYNGEE. CDR3 size: 18 residues. CDR3 amino acids: CASSVGTGGFSTHYEQYF. The DNA for the CDR3 is TGTGCCAGCAGCGTAGGGACAGGGGGTTTTTCTACCCACTACGAGCAGTACTTC.

The chain is built from TRBV5-1 and TRBJ1-6; D perhaps matches TRBD1 (5 bases). Deletions cut 0 bases from V and 10 bases from J, with 8 bases between. Germline V gene sequence: CDR1 SGHRS, CDR2 YFSETQ. CDR3 length: 13 amino acids. CDR3 sequence (DNA): TGCGCCAGCAGCTTGGAGGGGATATCACCCCTCCACTTT. It codes for CASSLEGISPLHF.

The chain recombines TRBV11-3 with TRBJ1-1; D call uncertain. Trimming removed 1 base at V and 1 base at J, with 4 bases between. The CDR3 contains 13 residues. Germline V lookup: CDR1 SGHNT, CDR2 YENEEA. CDR3 amino acids: CASSLVGNTEAFF. DNA of the CDR3: TGTGCCAGCAGCTTAGTAGGGAACACTGAAGCTTTCTTT.

The rearrangement uses TRBV11-2 and TRBJ2-3; 12 bases line up with TRBD2. The V gene end was trimmed by 5 bases and the J gene end by 6 bases; junction bases not matched to a gene: 12. Germline CDR1 SGHAT, CDR2 FQNNGV. The CDR3 is made up of 17 amino acids. The CDR3 DNA sequence: TGTGCCAGCAGCGCCCGTGCCCTAGCGGGGGGGCCCGATACGCAGTATTTT. Its protein is CASSARALAGGPDTQYF.

This clone was recorded a few times. This sequence joins TRBV4-3 and TRBJ2-2, with D unclear. The CDR3 runs 13 residues. In germline, CDR1 is LGHNA, CDR2 YSLEER. The ends were cut back, 0 bases at V and 1 base at J, with 0 bases in the middle. CDR3 bases: TGCGCCAGCAGCCAAGAGAACACCGGGGAGCTGTTTTTT. Translation gives CASSQENTGELFF.

The genes are TRBV5-1 and TRBJ2-7; 7 bases fit TRBD1. The CDR3 loop spans 13 amino acids. Germline V gene data show CDR1 as SGHRS and CDR2 as YFSETQ. The V segment lost 4 bases and the J segment 2 bases; nucleotides outside the gene matches: 3. CDR3 sequence reads: CASSTGQTYEQYF. CDR3 nucleotides: TGCGCCAGCAGCACGGGACAGACCTACGAGCAGTACTTC.

This chain uses TRBV27 with TRBJ2-7, with D unresolved. With 2 bases removed from V and 0 bases from J, the gap between germline ends came to 8 bases. CDR1 is MNHEY, CDR2 SMNVEV, per germline (reference sequence). The CDR3 extends over 14 amino acids. The CDR3 DNA is TGTGCCAGCAGTTTAGATCATTACTCCTACGAGCAGTACTTC. This encodes CASSLDHYSYEQYF.

This rearrangement joins TRBV27 to TRBJ2-7; 15 positions agree with TRBD2. This CDR3 comprises 16 residues. V lost 5 bases to trimming and J lost 3 bases; unmatched junction nucleotides: 5. Germline-derived CDR1 and CDR2 are MNHEY and SMNVEV (reference sequence). CDR3 region: CASSTGLAGGLYEQYF. The CDR3 nucleotides read TGTGCCAGCAGTACGGGACTAGCGGGGGGACTCTACGAGCAGTACTTC.

The chain couples TRBV29-1 to TRBJ1-1, with 7 bases matching TRBD1. The CDR3 is made up of 10 amino acids. V lost 6 bases, J lost 6 bases, and 1 base stayed unmatched. Germline V gene lookup returns CDR1 SQVTM and CDR2 ANQGSEA. In DNA, the CDR3 is TGCAGCGTAGGACAGGCTGAAGCTTTCTTT. Translated: CSVGQAEAFF.

The genes are TRBV6-1 and TRBJ1-1, with 8 positions matching TRBD1. This CDR3 has 13 amino acids. V shed 2 bases, J shed 10 bases, and the junction held 6 bases outside the gene matches. CDR1 and CDR2 from the germline V gene are MNHNS and SASEGT. CDR3 sequence: CASSEQGAGRAFF. DNA of the CDR3: TGTGCCAGCAGTGAACAGGGGGCCGGTAGAGCTTTCTTT.

The genes are TRBV4-1 and TRBJ2-3; a weak D match, TRBD2 (7 bases). The V gene lost 3 bases and the J gene lost 0 bases, with 13 bases spanning the gap. In germline, CDR1 is MGHRA, CDR2 YSYEKL. The CDR3 covers 16 residues. The CDR3 DNA is TGCGCCAGCAGCCAGGGGGGGGCTGTGAGCACAGATACGCAGTATTTT. Residues: CASSQGGAVSTDTQYF.

V is TRBV19 and J is TRBJ1-1; no clear D gene. Germline loops: CDR1 LNHDA, CDR2 SQIVND (reference sequence). The length of the CDR3 is 13 residues. V shed 1 base and J shed 4 bases, with 7 bases lying between them. Here the CDR3 reads CASSIGEGTEAFF. The CDR3 coding sequence is TGTGCCAGTAGTATAGGGGAGGGCACTGAAGCTTTCTTT. Full variable domain (rest looked up from reference TRBV19 and TRBJ1-1): DGGITQSPKYLFRKEGQNVTLSCEQNLNHDAMYWYRQDPGQGLRLIYYSQIVNDFQKGDIAEGYSVSREKKESFPLTVTSAQKNPTAFYLCASSIGEGTEAFFGQGTRLTVV.

J is TRBJ1-2 and V is TRBV27; possibly TRBD1 for D (5 bases). The V gene's germline CDR1 is MNHEY and CDR2 SMNVEV (reference sequence). Trimming removed 3 bases at V and 5 bases at J, with 10 bases between. The CDR3 totals 13 residues. The CDR3 region is CASSLGGAYGYTF. CDR3 DNA sequence: TGTGCCAGCAGTTTGGGTGGGGCATATGGCTACACCTTC.

The J gene is TRBJ2-3, the V gene TRBV29-1; TRBD2 matches at 9 bases. The trim removed 3 bases at V and 6 bases at J, leaving 13 bases unmatched. The CDR3 has 16 residues. CDR1 is SQVTM, CDR2 ANQGSEA, per germline. The CDR3 here is CSVEGLERGATDTQYF. DNA of the CDR3: TGCAGCGTTGAGGGGTTGGAGCGGGGGGCGACTGATACGCAGTATTTT.

For this clone: The sample carries other DNA sequences with the same CDR3. V is TRBV30 and J is TRBJ1-5; D perhaps matches TRBD1 (6 bases). V was pared by 1 base and J by 5 bases, with 9 bases between. The germline V gene encodes CDR1 GTSNPN and CDR2 SVGIG (reference sequence). This CDR3 has 13 amino acids. CDR3 protein: CAWSGGRDQPQHF. CDR3 in DNA: TGTGCCTGGAGTGGGGGGCGCGATCAGCCCCAGCATTTT.

The CDR3 loop is CSVTSGLAGTDTQYF. In DNA, the CDR3 is TGCAGCGTCACAAGCGGATTAGCGGGGACAGATACGCAGTATTTT. The chain couples TRBV29-1 to TRBJ2-3; 8 bases map to TRBD2. J was trimmed by 3 bases and V by 6 bases; bases with no gene match: 11. The CDR3 has 15 residues. CDR1 SQVTM and CDR2 ANQGSEA come from the germline V gene.

This clone has at least ten counts. V is TRBV6-5 and J is TRBJ2-3; D is possibly TRBD1 or TRBD2 (6 bases each). CDR1 and CDR2 from the germline V gene are MNHEY and SVGAGI. The CDR3 contains 12 residues. The germline V and J ends were trimmed by 10 bases and 4 bases, with 12 bases remaining between them. The CDR3 DNA sequence: TGTGCCACCACCCGGGGGCCAGATACGCAGTATTTT. Translated: CATTRGPDTQYF.

This clone occurred a few times. The J gene is TRBJ1-4, the V gene TRBV6-5, with unresolved D. The germline V and J ends were trimmed by 4 bases and 13 bases, with 16 bases remaining between them. The CDR3 length is 13 residues. Germline V lookup: CDR1 MNHEY, CDR2 SVGAGI. CDR3 nucleotide sequence: TGTGCCAGCAGTTCGAAGGGCCGTGTTAGACTGTTTTTT. Residues: CASSSKGRVRLFF.

The V and J genes are TRBV7-2 and TRBJ1-3; the D is unclear. The germline V gene has CDR1 SGHTA and CDR2 FQGNSA. Deletions cut 1 base from V and 0 bases from J, with 7 bases between. CDR3 size: 15 residues. CDR3 loop: CASSLGRSSGNTIYF. DNA of the CDR3: TGTGCCAGCAGCTTAGGACGGAGCTCTGGAAACACCATATATTTT.

This sequence joins TRBV7-8 and TRBJ2-2; D ambiguous. The CDR3 runs to 13 residues. Trimming pared 5 bases from V and 6 bases from J, leaving 10 bases between. Looked up from germline, CDR1 is SGHVS and CDR2 is FQNEAQ. The CDR3 spells CASSLKVAGELFF. CDR3 coding DNA: TGTGCCAGCAGCCTAAAGGTAGCCGGGGAGCTGTTTTTT.

The gene calls are TRBV9 and TRBJ1-1; no clear D. The CDR3 runs to 14 residues. The germline gives CDR1 SGDLS, CDR2 YYNGEE. Trimming removed 0 bases at V and 4 bases at J, with 10 bases between. DNA of the CDR3: TGTGCCAGCAGCGTAGGTAATGCAGGCACTGAAGCTTTCTTT. This translates into CASSVGNAGTEAFF.

In this sample, this clone turned up a few times. This chain connects TRBV2 to TRBJ2-2, with 9 bases identical to TRBD2. The CDR3 is made up of 14 amino acids. Germline-derived CDR1 and CDR2 are SNHLY and FYNNEI. V shed 3 bases, J shed 6 bases, and the junction held 2 bases outside the gene matches. This chain's CDR3 is CASSETSGAGELFF. Written as DNA, the CDR3 is TGTGCCAGCAGTGAGACTAGCGGAGCCGGGGAGCTGTTTTTT.